Listed below are T cell receptor beta chains from one sample, sequenced in a study of blood T cell repertoires in COVID-19. The repertoire was sequenced with immunoSEQ multiplex PCR; TCRdb's copy has only in-frame clones and lacks some. The data contain some 99,000 clones, more than 70% of them seen just once; the ten biggest clones take up about 24%. Specimen: peripheral blood. The receptors stem from a man in his 70s with acute or convalescent COVID-19. Both conserved end residues are part of each CDR3. The D gene is left open where the match is weak. Rows may omit the clone size; those that give it use once, few, many or a size class.

D: TRBD1
V: TRBV12-3/TRBV12-4
size: NA
J: TRBJ2-2
DNA: TGTGCCAGCAGGGGACAGACCGGGGAGCTGTTTTTT
CDR3: CASRGQTGELFF

D: NA
V: TRBV14
size: NA
J: TRBJ1-2
DNA: TGTGCCAGCAGCCAAGATCTTGGACAGCGGGGCTACACCTTC
CDR3: CASSQDLGQRGYTF

D: TRBD2
V: TRBV3-1/TRBV3-2
size: NA
J: TRBJ2-2
DNA: TGTGCCAGCAGCCGCCAGAGACGACTAGCGGATTTCACCGGGGAGCTGTTTTTT
CDR3: CASSRQRRLADFTGELFF

D: NA
V: TRBV11-2
size: few
J: TRBJ2-3
DNA: TGTGCCAGCAGCGGCAGGGCGGATACGCAGTATTTT
CDR3: CASSGRADTQYF

D: TRBD2
V: TRBV5-8
size: few
J: TRBJ2-4
DNA: TGTGCCAGCAGGGGTAGCGGGAATGGCATTCAGTACTTC
CDR3: CASRGSGNGIQYF

D: TRBD2
V: TRBV7-6
size: NA
J: TRBJ2-7
DNA: TGTGCCAGCAGCCGGACTAGCGACAGCTCCTACGAGCAGTACTTC
CDR3: CASSRTSDSSYEQYF

D: TRBD1
V: TRBV9
size: NA
J: TRBJ1-1
DNA: TGTGCCAGCAGCGTAGGGACAGGGACGGCTTTCTTT
CDR3: CASSVGTGTAFF

D: TRBD1
V: TRBV7-8
size: once
J: TRBJ1-2
DNA: TGTGCCAGCAGCTTACGGCCAGGGGGAAAGGATGGCTACACCTTC
CDR3: CASSLRPGGKDGYTF

D: NA
V: TRBV5-8
size: NA
J: TRBJ1-4
DNA: TGTGCCAGCAGCGTTCTAGACGGTAGTGAAAAACTGTTTTTT
CDR3: CASSVLDGSEKLFF

D: NA
V: TRBV6-5
size: NA
J: TRBJ2-3
DNA: TGTGCCAGCAGCCTCTCGGGGGGCGACACAGATACGCAGTATTTT
CDR3: CASSLSGGDTDTQYF

D: NA
V: TRBV28
size: NA
J: TRBJ2-6
DNA: TGTGCCAGCAGTTTACGCAGGGTATCCTCTGGGGCCAACGTCCTGACTTTC
CDR3: CASSLRRVSSGANVLTF

D: NA
V: TRBV9
size: once
J: TRBJ2-2
DNA: TGTGCCAGCAAGGGGCAGGTCGCGAACACCGGGGAGCTGTTTTTT
CDR3: CASKGQVANTGELFF

D: NA
V: TRBV6-1
size: NA
J: TRBJ2-3
DNA: TGTGCCAGCAGTGATACAGGCTATAGGATAGATACGCAGTATTTT
CDR3: CASSDTGYRIDTQYF

D: NA
V: TRBV28
size: NA
J: TRBJ1-4
DNA: TGTGCCAGCAGAACTCTACAGGGCGGGCGCGGTGAAAAACTGTTTTTT
CDR3: CASRTLQGGRGEKLFF

D: NA
V: TRBV19
size: NA
J: TRBJ1-5
DNA: TGTGCCAGGGAGACCTGGCCCCAGCATTTT
CDR3: CARETWPQHF

D: TRBD1
V: TRBV5-4
size: NA
J: TRBJ2-7
DNA: TGTGCCAGCAGCTCTAGACAGGGAGACTACGAGCAGTACTTC
CDR3: CASSSRQGDYEQYF

D: TRBD2
V: TRBV2
size: NA
J: TRBJ2-5
DNA: TGTGCCAGCAGTCCGGGGGGGGGAGACAGTCAAGAGACCCAGTACTTC
CDR3: CASSPGGGDSQETQYF

D: NA
V: TRBV11-3
size: NA
J: TRBJ2-1
DNA: TGTGCCAGCAGCTTAGGACGGGAGAGGGACAATGAGCAGTTCTTC
CDR3: CASSLGRERDNEQFF

D: TRBD2
V: TRBV29-1
size: NA
J: TRBJ2-7
DNA: TGCAGCGTTGGGGGTTTGGCTAGCGGGAGTGGTTACGAGCAGTACTTC
CDR3: CSVGGLASGSGYEQYF

D: TRBD2
V: TRBV9
size: NA
J: TRBJ2-2
DNA: TGTGCCAGCAGCGTACCCAGACTAGCGAAGAACACCGGGGAGCTGTTTTTT
CDR3: CASSVPRLAKNTGELFF

D: NA
V: TRBV9
size: NA
J: TRBJ2-6
DNA: TGTGCCAGCAGCGTAACAGGGTCTGCTGGGGCCAACGTCCTGACTTTC
CDR3: CASSVTGSAGANVLTF

D: TRBD2
V: TRBV4-2
size: NA
J: TRBJ2-2
DNA: TGTGCCAGCAGCCAAGTCCCCCCTAGCGGGACCGGGGAGCTGTTTTTT
CDR3: CASSQVPPSGTGELFF

D: NA
V: TRBV7-2
size: few
J: TRBJ1-5
DNA: TGTGCCAGCAGCCGGCGGTCGGGGAGCAATCAGCCCCAGCATTTT
CDR3: CASSRRSGSNQPQHF

D: NA
V: TRBV2
size: NA
J: TRBJ1-6
DNA: TGTGCCAGCAGTGCCAGGGAATATAATTCACCCCTCCACTTT
CDR3: CASSAREYNSPLHF

D: TRBD1
V: TRBV28
size: NA
J: TRBJ2-3
DNA: TGTGCCAGCACCGAAGCCGCACAGGGGTCAGATACGCAGTATTTT
CDR3: CASTEAAQGSDTQYF